The source of this T cell receptor beta chain is a study of shared clonotypes between healthy human individuals. Background on the study: In total, the donors were a couple of women and three men aged 18 to 49. Per-donor plates numbered three CD4 naive, three CD4 memory, two CD8 naive and one CD8 memory.

The CDR3 covers 14 residues. V shed 2 bases and J shed 1 base, with 9 bases lying between them. Germline CDR1 and CDR2: MNHNS and SASEGT. Note on this clone: This specimen includes other DNA sequences encoding the same CDR3.

All the donors were Caucasian adults who lived in Nashville, Tennessee. Clones were read by immunoSEQ multiplex PCR, and TCRdb kept only the in-frame ones, dropping some. The sample lists hundreds of thousands of clones, approximately 73% occurring once. The chain couples TRBV6-1 to TRBJ2-7; D ambiguous. Sequenced material: memory CD4+ T cells sorted from blood. This sample's subset: CD45RA-negative fraction. The clonotype comes from a woman aged 25 to 45 in good health. CDR3 coding DNA: TGTGCCAGCAGTGAATATAGGGTTTCCTACGAGCAGTACTTC. This sequence encodes CASSEYRVSYEQYF.